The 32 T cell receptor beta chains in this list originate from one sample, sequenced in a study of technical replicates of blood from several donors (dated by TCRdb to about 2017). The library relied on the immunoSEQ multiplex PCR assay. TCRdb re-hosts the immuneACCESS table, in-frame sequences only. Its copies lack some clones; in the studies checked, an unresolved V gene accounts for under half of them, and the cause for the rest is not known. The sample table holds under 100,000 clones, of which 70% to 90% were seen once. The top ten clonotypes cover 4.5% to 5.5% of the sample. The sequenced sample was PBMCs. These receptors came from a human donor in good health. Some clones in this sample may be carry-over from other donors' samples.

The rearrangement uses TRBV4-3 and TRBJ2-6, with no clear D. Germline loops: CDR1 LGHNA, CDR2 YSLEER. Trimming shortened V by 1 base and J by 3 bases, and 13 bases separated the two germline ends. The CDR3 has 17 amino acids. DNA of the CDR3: TGCGCCAGCAGCCAAGGCCAGGCTTCCTTTGGGGCCAACGTCCTGACTTTC. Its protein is CASSQGQASFGANVLTF.

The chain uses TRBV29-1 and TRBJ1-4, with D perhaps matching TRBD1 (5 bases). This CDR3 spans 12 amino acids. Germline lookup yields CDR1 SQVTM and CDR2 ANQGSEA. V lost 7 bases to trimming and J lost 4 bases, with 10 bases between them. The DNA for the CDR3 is TGCAGCGCGGGGGACCGTAATGAAAAACTGTTTTTT. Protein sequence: CSAGDRNEKLFF. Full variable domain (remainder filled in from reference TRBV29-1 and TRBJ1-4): SAVISQKPSRDICQRGTSLTIQCQVDSQVTMMFWYRQQPGQSLTLIATANQGSEATYESGFVIDKFPISRPNLTFSTLTVSNMSPEDSSIYLCSAGDRNEKLFFGSGTQLSVL.

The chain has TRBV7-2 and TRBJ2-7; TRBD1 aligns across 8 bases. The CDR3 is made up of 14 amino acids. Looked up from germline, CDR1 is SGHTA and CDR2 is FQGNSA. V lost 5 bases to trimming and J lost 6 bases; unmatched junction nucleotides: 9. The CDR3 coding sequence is TGTGCCAGCAGCCCCGACAGGGGTCGGGTCGAGCAGTACTTC. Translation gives CASSPDRGRVEQYF.

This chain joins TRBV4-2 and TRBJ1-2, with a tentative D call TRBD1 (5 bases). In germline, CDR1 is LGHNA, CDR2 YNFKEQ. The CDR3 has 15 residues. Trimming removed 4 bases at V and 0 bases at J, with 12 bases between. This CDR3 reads CASSPQGNPNYGYTF. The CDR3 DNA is TGTGCCAGCAGCCCTCAGGGTAATCCTAACTATGGCTACACCTTC.

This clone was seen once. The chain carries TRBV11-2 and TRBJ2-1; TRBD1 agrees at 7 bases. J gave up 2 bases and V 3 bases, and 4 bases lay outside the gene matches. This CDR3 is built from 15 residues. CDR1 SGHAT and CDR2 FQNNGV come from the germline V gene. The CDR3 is CASSFRDRTYNEQFF. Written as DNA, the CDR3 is TGTGCCAGCAGCTTCAGGGACAGAACCTACAATGAGCAGTTCTTC.

This CDR3 reads CSVSGGSGTEQYF. The DNA of the CDR3 is TGCAGCGTTTCAGGGGGCTCGGGGACCGAGCAGTACTTC. The chain combines TRBV29-1 with TRBJ2-7; 8 positions agree with TRBD1. After removal of 5 bases from V and 6 bases from J, the junction contained 9 bases not matched to a gene. The CDR3 is 13 amino acids. The germline CDR1 and CDR2 sequences are SQVTM and ANQGSEA.

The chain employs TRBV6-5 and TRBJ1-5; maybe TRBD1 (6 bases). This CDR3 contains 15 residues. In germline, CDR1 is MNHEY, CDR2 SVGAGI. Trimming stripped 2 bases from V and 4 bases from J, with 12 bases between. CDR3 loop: CASSYPQGGNQPQHF. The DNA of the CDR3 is TGTGCCAGCAGTTACCCACAGGGTGGTAATCAGCCCCAGCATTTT.

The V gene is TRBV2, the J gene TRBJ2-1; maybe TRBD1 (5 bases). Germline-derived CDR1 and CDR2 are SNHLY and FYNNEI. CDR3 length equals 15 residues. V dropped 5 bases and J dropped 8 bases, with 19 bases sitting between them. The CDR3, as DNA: TGTGCCAGCAGTCCCCCGGGTCTCCAAGGGGATGAGCAGTTCTTC. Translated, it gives CASSPPGLQGDEQFF. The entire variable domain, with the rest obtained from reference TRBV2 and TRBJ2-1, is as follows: EPEVTQTPSHQVTQMGQEVILRCVPISNHLYFYWYRQILGQKVEFLVSFYNNEISEKSEIFDDQFSVERPDGSNFTLKIRSTKLEDSAMYFCASSPPGLQGDEQFFGPGTRLTVL.

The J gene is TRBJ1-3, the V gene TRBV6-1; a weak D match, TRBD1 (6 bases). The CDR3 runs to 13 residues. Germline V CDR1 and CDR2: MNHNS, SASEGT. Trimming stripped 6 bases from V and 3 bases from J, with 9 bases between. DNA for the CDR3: TGTGCCAGCAGCCAGACAGGTGGAAACACCATATATTTT. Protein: CASSQTGGNTIYF.

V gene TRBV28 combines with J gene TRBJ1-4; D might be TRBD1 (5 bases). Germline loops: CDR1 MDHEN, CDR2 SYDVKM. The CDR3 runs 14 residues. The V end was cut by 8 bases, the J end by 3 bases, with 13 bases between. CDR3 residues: CASLNGGANEKLFF. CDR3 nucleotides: TGTGCCAGCCTCAACGGGGGGGCTAATGAAAAACTGTTTTTT. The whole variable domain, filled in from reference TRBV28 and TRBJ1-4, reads DVKVTQSSRYLVKRTGEKVFLECVQDMDHENMFWYRQDPGLGLRLIYFSYDVKMKEKGDIPEGYSVSREKKERFSLILESASTNQTSMYLCASLNGGANEKLFFGSGTQLSVL.

Written as DNA, the CDR3 is TGTGCCAGCAGTGATCGACCGAGGGACAGGGGGAATCGTGGCTACACCTTC. Its translation: CASSDRPRDRGNRGYTF. V is TRBV6-1 and J is TRBJ1-2, with 11 positions matching TRBD1. The V gene end was trimmed by 3 bases and the J gene end by 7 bases; junction bases not matched to a gene: 13. CDR1 is MNHNS and CDR2 is SASEGT in the germline V gene. The CDR3 is made up of 17 amino acids.

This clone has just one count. CDR3 residues: CASSPTGANVLTF. In DNA, the CDR3 is TGTGCCAGCAGCCCTACCGGGGCCAACGTCCTGACTTTC. The rearrangement joins TRBV11-2 to TRBJ2-6, with D hard to call. The germline CDR1 and CDR2 sequences are SGHAT and FQNNGV. The CDR3 consists of 13 residues. Deletions cut 5 bases from V and 4 bases from J, with 6 bases between.

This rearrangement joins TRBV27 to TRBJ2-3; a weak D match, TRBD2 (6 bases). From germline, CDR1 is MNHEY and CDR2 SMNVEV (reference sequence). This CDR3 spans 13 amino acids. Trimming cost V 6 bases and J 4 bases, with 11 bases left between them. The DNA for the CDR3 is TGTGCCAGCAGCCCCGGAGGGTCAGATACGCAGTATTTT. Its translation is CASSPGGSDTQYF.

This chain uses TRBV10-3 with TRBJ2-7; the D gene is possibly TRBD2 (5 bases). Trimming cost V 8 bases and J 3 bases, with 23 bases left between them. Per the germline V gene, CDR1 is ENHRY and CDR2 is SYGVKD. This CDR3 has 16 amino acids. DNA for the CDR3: TGTGCCATCCGGAAGGTCCTAATCGGGAAAAGCTACGAGCAGTACTTC. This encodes CAIRKVLIGKSYEQYF.

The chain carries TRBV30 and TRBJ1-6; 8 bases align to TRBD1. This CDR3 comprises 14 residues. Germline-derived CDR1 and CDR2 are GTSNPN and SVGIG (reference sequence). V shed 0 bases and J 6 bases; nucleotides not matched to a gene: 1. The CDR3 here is CAWSVGQGNSPLHF. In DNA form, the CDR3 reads TGTGCCTGGAGTGTAGGACAGGGTAATTCACCCCTCCACTTT.

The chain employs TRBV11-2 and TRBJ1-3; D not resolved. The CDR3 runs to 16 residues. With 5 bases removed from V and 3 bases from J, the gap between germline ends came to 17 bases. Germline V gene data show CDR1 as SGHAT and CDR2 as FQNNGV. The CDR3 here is CASSRTPGIHGNTIYF. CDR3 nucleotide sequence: TGTGCCAGCAGCCGCACCCCCGGGATCCATGGAAACACCATATATTTT.

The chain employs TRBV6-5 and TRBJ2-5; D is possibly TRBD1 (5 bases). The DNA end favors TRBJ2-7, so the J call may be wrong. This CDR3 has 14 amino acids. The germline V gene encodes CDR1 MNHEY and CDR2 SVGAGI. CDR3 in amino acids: CASSKDTLAYEQYF. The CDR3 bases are TGTGCCAGCAGTAAGGACACCCTGGCTTACGAGCAGTACTTC.

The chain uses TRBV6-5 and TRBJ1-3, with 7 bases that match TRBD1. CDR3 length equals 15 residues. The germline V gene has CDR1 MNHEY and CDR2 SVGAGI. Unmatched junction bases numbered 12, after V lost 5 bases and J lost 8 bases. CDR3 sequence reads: CASSTPTGVGYTIYF. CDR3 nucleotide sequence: TGTGCCAGCAGTACCCCTACAGGGGTTGGGTACACCATATATTTT.

The chain's CDR3 is CASSYGQPNSPLHF. Here the CDR3 DNA reads TGTGCCAGCAGCTACGGACAGCCTAATTCACCCCTCCACTTT. This chain uses TRBV6-5 with TRBJ1-6, with D possibly being TRBD1 (6 bases). Trimming took 6 bases from V and 6 from J, leaving 12 bases between them. CDR1 is MNHEY, CDR2 SVGAGI, per germline. This CDR3 has 14 residues.

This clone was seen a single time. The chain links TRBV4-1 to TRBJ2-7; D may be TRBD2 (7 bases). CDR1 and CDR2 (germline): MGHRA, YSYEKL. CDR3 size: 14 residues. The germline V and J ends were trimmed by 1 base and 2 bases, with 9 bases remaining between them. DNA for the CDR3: TGCGCCAGCAGCCAAGGAGGGGGGGCCTACGAGCAGTACTTC. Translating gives CASSQGGGAYEQYF.

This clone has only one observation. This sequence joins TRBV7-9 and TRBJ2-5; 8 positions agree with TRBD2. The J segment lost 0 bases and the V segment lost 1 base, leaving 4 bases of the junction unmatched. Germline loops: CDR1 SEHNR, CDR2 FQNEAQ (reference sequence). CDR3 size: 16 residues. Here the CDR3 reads CASSLENSGDQETQYF. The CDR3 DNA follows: TGTGCCAGCAGCTTAGAAAATAGCGGGGACCAAGAGACCCAGTACTTC.

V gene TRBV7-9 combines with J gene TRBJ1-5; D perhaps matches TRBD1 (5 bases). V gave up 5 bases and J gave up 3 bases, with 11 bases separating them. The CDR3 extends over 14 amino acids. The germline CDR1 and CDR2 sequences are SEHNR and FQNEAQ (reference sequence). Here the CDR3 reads CASSPDRFNQPQHF. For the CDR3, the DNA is TGTGCCAGCAGCCCAGACAGATTCAATCAGCCCCAGCATTTT. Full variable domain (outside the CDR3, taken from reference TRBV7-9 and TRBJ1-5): DTGVSQNPRHKITKRGQNVTFRCDPISEHNRLYWYRQTLGQGPEFLTYFQNEAQLEKSRLLSDRFSAERPKGSFSTLEIQRTEQGDSAMYLCASSPDRFNQPQHFGDGTRLSIL.

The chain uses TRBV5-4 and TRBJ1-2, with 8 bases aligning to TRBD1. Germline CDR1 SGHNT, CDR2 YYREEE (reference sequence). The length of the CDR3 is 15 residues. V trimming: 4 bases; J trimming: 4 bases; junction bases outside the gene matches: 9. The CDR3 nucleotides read TGTGCCAGCAGCCAGGACAGGGAGAGTAGCTATGGCTACACCTTC. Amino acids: CASSQDRESSYGYTF. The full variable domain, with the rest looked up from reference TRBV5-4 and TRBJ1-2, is ETGVTQSPTHLIKTRGQQVTLRCSSQSGHNTVSWYQQALGQGPQFIFQYYREEENGRGNFPPRFSGLQFPNYSSELNVNALELDDSALYLCASSQDRESSYGYTFGSGTRLTVV.

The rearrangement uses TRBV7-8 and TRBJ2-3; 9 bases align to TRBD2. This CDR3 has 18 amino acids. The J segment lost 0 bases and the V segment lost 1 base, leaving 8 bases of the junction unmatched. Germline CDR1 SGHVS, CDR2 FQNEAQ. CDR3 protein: CASSLGPLSGGSTDTQYF. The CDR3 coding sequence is TGTGCCAGCAGCTTAGGACCCTTAAGCGGGGGGAGCACAGATACGCAGTATTTT.

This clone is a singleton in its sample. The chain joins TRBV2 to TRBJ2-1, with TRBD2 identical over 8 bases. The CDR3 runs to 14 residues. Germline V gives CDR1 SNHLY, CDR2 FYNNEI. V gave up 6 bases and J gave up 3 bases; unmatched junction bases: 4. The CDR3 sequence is CASRRGALYNEQFF. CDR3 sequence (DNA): TGTGCCAGCAGGCGGGGGGCCCTCTACAATGAGCAGTTCTTC.

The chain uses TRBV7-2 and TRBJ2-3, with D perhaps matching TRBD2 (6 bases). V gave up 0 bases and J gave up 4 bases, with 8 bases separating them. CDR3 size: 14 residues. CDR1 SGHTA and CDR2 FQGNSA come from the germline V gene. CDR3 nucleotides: TGTGCCAGCAGCTTAGCAGGACTATCAGATACGCAGTATTTT. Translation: CASSLAGLSDTQYF.

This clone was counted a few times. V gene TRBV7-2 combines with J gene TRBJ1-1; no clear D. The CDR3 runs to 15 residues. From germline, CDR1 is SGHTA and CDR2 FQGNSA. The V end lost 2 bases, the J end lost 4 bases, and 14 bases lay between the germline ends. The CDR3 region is CASSLRGIGGTEAFF. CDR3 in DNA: TGTGCCAGCAGCTTAAGAGGAATCGGAGGCACTGAAGCTTTCTTT.

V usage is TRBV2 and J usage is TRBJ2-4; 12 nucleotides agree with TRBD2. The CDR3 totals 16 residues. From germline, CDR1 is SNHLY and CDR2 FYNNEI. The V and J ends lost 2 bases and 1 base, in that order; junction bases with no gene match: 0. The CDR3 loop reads CASSETSGRAKNIQYF. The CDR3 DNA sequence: TGTGCCAGCAGTGAAACTAGCGGGAGGGCCAAAAACATTCAGTACTTC.

The CDR3 loop reads CATSSQLEAAEAFF. The CDR3 nucleotides are TGTGCCACCAGCAGCCAGCTCGAGGCGGCTGAAGCTTTCTTT. The V gene is TRBV15, the J gene TRBJ1-1; the D is unclear. V was pared by 3 bases and J by 6 bases, with 14 bases between. Germline values: CDR1 LNHNV, CDR2 YYDKDF (reference sequence). The CDR3 runs 14 residues.

The CDR3 region is CASSSWGPSGGAFIDTQYF. The DNA for the CDR3 is TGTGCCAGCAGCTCTTGGGGGCCTAGCGGGGGGGCCTTTATAGATACGCAGTATTTT. V is TRBV7-9 and J is TRBJ2-3, with 12 nucleotides matching TRBD2. Germline V lookup: CDR1 SEHNR, CDR2 FQNEAQ (reference sequence). The junction had 16 bases not matched to a gene; V was cut back by 4 bases and J by 5 bases. This CDR3 is built from 19 residues.

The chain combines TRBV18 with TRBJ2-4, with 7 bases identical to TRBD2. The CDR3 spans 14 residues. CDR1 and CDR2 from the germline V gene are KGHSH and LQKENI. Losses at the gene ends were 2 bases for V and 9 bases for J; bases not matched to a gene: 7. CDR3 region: CASSPGLGEGIQYF. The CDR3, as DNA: TGTGCCAGCTCACCAGGCTTAGGGGAGGGCATTCAGTACTTC.

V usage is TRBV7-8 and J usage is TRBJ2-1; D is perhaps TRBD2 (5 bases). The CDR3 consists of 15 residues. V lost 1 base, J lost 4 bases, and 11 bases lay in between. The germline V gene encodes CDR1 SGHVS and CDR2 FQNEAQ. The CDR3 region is CASSLDIGVYNEQFF. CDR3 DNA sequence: TGTGCCAGCAGCTTAGATATCGGGGTTTACAATGAGCAGTTCTTC. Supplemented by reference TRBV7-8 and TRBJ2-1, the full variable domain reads GAGVSQSPRYKVAKRGQDVALRCDPISGHVSLFWYQQALGQGPEFLTYFQNEAQLDKSGLPSDRFFAERPEGSVSTLKIQRTQQEDSAVYLCASSLDIGVYNEQFFGPGTRLTVL.